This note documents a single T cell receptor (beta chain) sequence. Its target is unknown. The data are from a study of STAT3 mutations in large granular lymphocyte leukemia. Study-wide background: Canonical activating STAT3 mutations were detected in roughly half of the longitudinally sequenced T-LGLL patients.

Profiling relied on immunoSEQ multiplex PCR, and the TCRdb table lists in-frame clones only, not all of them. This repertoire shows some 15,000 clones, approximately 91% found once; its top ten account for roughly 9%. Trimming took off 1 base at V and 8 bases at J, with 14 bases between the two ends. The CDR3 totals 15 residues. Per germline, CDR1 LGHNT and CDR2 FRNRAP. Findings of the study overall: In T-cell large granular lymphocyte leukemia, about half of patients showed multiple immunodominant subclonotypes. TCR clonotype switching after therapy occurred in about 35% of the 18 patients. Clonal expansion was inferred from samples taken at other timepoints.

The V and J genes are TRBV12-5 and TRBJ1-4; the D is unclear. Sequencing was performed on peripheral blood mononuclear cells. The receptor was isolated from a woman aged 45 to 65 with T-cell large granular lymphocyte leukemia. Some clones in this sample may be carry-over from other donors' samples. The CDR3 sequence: CASGLAGVDTEKLFF. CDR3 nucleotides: TGTGCTAGTGGTTTGGCCGGGGTCGACACCGAAAAACTGTTTTTT. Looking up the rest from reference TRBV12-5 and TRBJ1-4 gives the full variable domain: DARVTQTPRHKVTEMGQEVTMRCQPILGHNTVFWYRQTMMQGLELLAYFRNRAPLDDSGMPKDRFSAEMPDATLATLKIQPSEPRDSAVYFCASGLAGVDTEKLFFGSGTQLSVL.